This TCR beta chain comes out of a study of cytomegalovirus exposure and HLA in healthy donors. Overall study results and limits: The authors later found TCR association rates varying by HLA locus, with DRB1 most and HLA-C fewest. For TCR beta chains, V- and J-gene trimming was later linked to a missense DCLRE1C variant. Evidence from a later analysis indicated that most CMV-associated TCR beta chains looked HLA-restricted.

In this sample, this clone turned up a few times. What it binds is unknown. J was trimmed by 3 bases and V by 4 bases; bases with no gene match: 12. The CDR3 has 17 residues. Germline V CDR1 and CDR2: LGHNA, YNFKEQ. The PCR was carried out with 60 Vbeta primers and 13 Jbeta primers. As handled by the study authors: Later work found 65 million to 85 million unique TCR beta chains, with roughly 11 million shared. Sequencing used immunoSEQ multiplex PCR; TCRdb keeps in-frame clones, though not all of them. V and J calls and clone size are copied from that table; D and trimming were computed from the DNA. The table has fewer than 150,000 clones, 60% to 80% seen once.

Sequencing was performed on PBMCs. The clonotype comes from a man in his forties or fifties in good health and CMV-seropositive. The chain links TRBV4-2 to TRBJ2-5; 9 bases match TRBD2. Written as DNA, the CDR3 is TGTGCCAGCAGCCGGACCTATAGGGTAGCGGGAGAAGAGACCCAGTACTTC. Translated: CASSRTYRVAGEETQYF.